These 11 T cell receptor beta chains were sequenced from one sample in a study of T-cell reconstitution after alpha-beta-depleted transplantation in children. Library preparation (for TCRbeta) was performed with unique molecular identifiers. TCRdb called the PCR reads again in MiXCR, with one record for every CDR3 protein. This table holds hundreds of thousands of distinct CDR3 sequences, 10% to 15% found once. Sequenced material: PBMCs, taken before TCRalphabeta/CD19-depleted stem cell transplant. Receptor source: a girl aged 2-9 years with congenital amegakaryocytic thrombocytopenia, due to receive a stem cell transplant.

In this sample, this clonotype turned up many times. This chain uses TRBV20-1 with TRBJ2-5; D might be TRBD1 (5 bases). Looked up from germline, CDR1 is DFQATT and CDR2 is SNEGSKA (reference sequence). Trimming removed 6 bases at V and 5 bases at J, with 13 bases between. This CDR3 is 12 amino acids long. CDR3 in DNA: TGCAGTGCCCTAGGGGTTGGGGAGACCCAGTACTTC. This encodes CSALGVGETQYF.

This chain links TRBV6-1 with TRBJ2-1, with 9 bases aligning to TRBD1. Germline assignment: CDR1 MNHNS and CDR2 SASEGT. The CDR3 runs 15 residues. Unmatched junction bases numbered 3, after V lost 3 bases and J lost 3 bases. The CDR3 nucleotides are TGTGCCAGCAGTGAGCCGGGACAGGGCTACAATGAGCAGTTCTTC. It yields the protein CASSEPGQGYNEQFF.

At least ten counts were recorded for this clonotype. This chain links TRBV12-3 or TRBV12-4 with TRBJ2-1, with 13 bases lining up with TRBD2. This CDR3 has 19 residues. The V segment lost 8 bases and the J segment 0 bases; nucleotides outside the gene matches: 13. The CDR3 nucleotides are TGTGCCAGCCTCCGACCGGGACTAGCGGGGAAAACCTCCTACAATGAGCAGTTCTTC. This translates into CASLRPGLAGKTSYNEQFF.

As regards this clonotype: This may be a read error, as it is one base from a much larger clone. The chain employs TRBV12-3 or TRBV12-4 and TRBJ2-1; possibly TRBD2 for D (6 bases). The CDR3 runs to 12 residues. This chain's CDR3 is CASCPTGDEQSF. CDR3 coding DNA: TGTGCCAGCTGCCCAACGGGGGATGAGCAGTCCTTC.

This clonotype was seen more than once but under ten times. The V and J genes are TRBV6-1 and TRBJ2-6; TRBD2 matches at 7 bases. Germline V lookup: CDR1 MNHNS, CDR2 SASEGT. The CDR3 runs 14 residues. Trimming took 5 bases from V and 4 from J; bases not matched to a gene: 2. Here the CDR3 DNA reads TGTGCCAGCAGTCGGGAGGTAGGGGCCAACGTCCTGACTTTC. Protein sequence: CASSREVGANVLTF.

This clonotype occurred a few times. V usage is TRBV20-1 and J usage is TRBJ1-2; perhaps TRBD1 as D (5 bases). In germline, CDR1 is DFQATT, CDR2 SNEGSKA (reference sequence). CDR3 size: 13 residues. Between the trimmed V and J ends, which lost 3 bases and 2 bases, there was a span of 10 bases. CDR3 loop: CSASKGKNYGYTF. CDR3 in DNA: TGCAGTGCTAGCAAGGGGAAGAACTATGGCTACACCTTC.

This clonotype was seen repeatedly, ten times or more. The rearrangement uses TRBV6-5 and TRBJ2-5; tentatively, D is TRBD2 (5 bases). This CDR3 has 13 residues. Germline values: CDR1 MNHEY, CDR2 SVGAGI. Trimming took off 6 bases at V and 5 bases at J, with 13 bases between the two ends. CDR3 in amino acids: CASSPGGLETQYF. DNA of the CDR3: TGTGCCAGCAGCCCGGGTGGACTCGAGACCCAGTACTTC.

This clonotype was observed many times. The V call is TRBV12-3 or TRBV12-4, the J call TRBJ1-6; no firm D call. This CDR3 spans 15 amino acids. V was cut by 6 bases and J by 3 bases, with 12 bases left in between. Here the CDR3 reads CASRGDGFYNSPLHF. The CDR3 nucleotides read TGTGCCAGCAGAGGAGACGGGTTCTATAATTCACCCCTCCACTTT.

This clonotype was found a few times. The chain joins TRBV12-3 or TRBV12-4 to TRBJ2-1; the match to TRBD2 covers 11 bases. This CDR3 spans 16 amino acids. Germline trimming cut 6 bases from V and 2 bases from J; bases unmatched to any gene: 6. The CDR3 coding sequence is TGTGCCAGCAGGATACTAGCGGGAGTCCCCTACAATGAGCAGTTCTTC. It is translated as CASRILAGVPYNEQFF.

Only one count was recorded for this clonotype. CDR3 sequence (DNA): TGTGCCAGCAGCCCGGCCACAATGGGACAGCTCTTTTACAATGAGCAGTTCTTC. This gives the protein CASSPATMGQLFYNEQFF. The chain combines TRBV11-1 with TRBJ2-1, with 7 positions matching TRBD1. The CDR3 totals 18 residues. After removal of 5 bases from V and 4 bases from J, the junction contained 17 bases not matched to a gene. Germline V gene sequence: CDR1 SGHAT, CDR2 FQDESV (reference sequence).

V usage is TRBV3-1 and J usage is TRBJ2-1, with 13 positions matching TRBD2. Germline-derived CDR1 and CDR2 are LGHDT and YNNKEL (reference sequence). With 4 bases clipped from V and 7 bases from J, the junction kept 4 bases outside the gene matches. There are 15 residues in the CDR3. The CDR3 loop is CASSLRTSGSNEQFF. The CDR3 coding sequence is TGTGCCAGCAGCCTACGGACTAGCGGGAGTAATGAGCAGTTCTTC.